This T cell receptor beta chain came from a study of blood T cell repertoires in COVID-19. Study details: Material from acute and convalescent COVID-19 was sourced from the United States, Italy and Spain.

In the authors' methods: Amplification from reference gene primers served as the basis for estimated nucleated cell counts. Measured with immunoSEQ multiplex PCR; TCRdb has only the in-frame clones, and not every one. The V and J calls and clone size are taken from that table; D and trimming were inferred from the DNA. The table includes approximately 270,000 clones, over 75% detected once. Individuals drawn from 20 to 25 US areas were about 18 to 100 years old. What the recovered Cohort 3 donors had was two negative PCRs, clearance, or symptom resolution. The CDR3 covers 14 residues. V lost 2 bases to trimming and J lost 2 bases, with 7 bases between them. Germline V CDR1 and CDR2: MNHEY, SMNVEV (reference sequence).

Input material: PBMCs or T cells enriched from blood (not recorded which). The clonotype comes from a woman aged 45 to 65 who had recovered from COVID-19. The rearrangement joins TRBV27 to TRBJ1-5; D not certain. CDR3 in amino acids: CASSLNGRNQPQHF. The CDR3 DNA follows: TGTGCCAGCAGTTTAAATGGCCGCAATCAGCCCCAGCATTTT.